These T cell receptor beta chains were read from a single sample in a study of T cells after yellow fever vaccination. MiXCR was run by TCRdb on the 5' RACE reads, yielding one entry per CDR3 protein. Altogether approximately 10,000 distinct CDR3 sequences are present, about 5.8% being singletons, with the ten largest covering approximately 0.88%. The material was PBMCs, either bulk or a sorted T-cell subset (CD4+, CD8+, memory, or dextramer-sorted; not recorded which), obtained on the day of the yellow fever booster vaccination. Source of these receptors: a man in his thirties or forties who received the YFV17D yellow fever vaccine. The CDR3 runs from the conserved cysteine through the conserved F or W. The order of the fields is V gene, D gene, J gene, clone size, CDR3 protein, CDR3 DNA. D genes are given only for firm matches. Only part of the rows carry a size: once, few, many, or a class if the clone is expanded.

>TRBV5-1|TRBD1|TRBJ1-5|medium-sized
CASSLMTGDNQPQHF
TGCGCCAGCAGCTTGATGACAGGGGACAATCAGCCCCAGCATTTT
>TRBV5-4|-|TRBJ2-1|many
CASSFSDPVYNEQFF
TGTGCCAGCAGCTTCTCTGACCCAGTATACAATGAGCAGTTCTTC
>TRBV15|-|TRBJ2-3|medium-sized
CATAGDRRYTQYF
TGTGCCACCGCAGGGGATCGGCGATATACGCAGTATTTT
>TRBV5-1|-|TRBJ2-5|many
CASTVGGFRETQYF
TGCGCCAGCACGGTGGGGGGATTTCGAGAGACCCAGTACTTC
>TRBV5-1|-|TRBJ2-2|many
CASLLGAYANTGELFF
TGCGCCAGCCTCCTTGGAGCGTACGCGAACACCGGGGAGCTGTTTTTT
>TRBV7-6|-|TRBJ2-6|medium-sized
CASSLVVRGSSGANVLTF
TGTGCCAGCAGCTTAGTTGTCCGGGGGAGCTCTGGGGCCAACGTCCTGACTTTC
>TRBV19|-|TRBJ2-3|many
CASSKTTGIWASTDTQYF
TGTGCCAGTAGCAAAACGACTGGGATTTGGGCGAGCACAGATACGCAGTATTTT
>TRBV11-2|TRBD2|TRBJ2-2|-
CASSSRTSENTGELFF
TGTGCCAGCAGCTCCAGGACTAGCGAGAACACCGGGGAGCTGTTTTTT
>TRBV27|-|TRBJ2-3|-
CASSRLRGTDTQYF
TGTGCCAGCAGTAGACTCCGGGGTACAGATACGCAGTATTTT
>TRBV12-3/TRBV12-4|-|TRBJ2-1|medium-sized
CASSHPSLGEQFF
TGTGCCAGCTCCCACCCCTCTCTAGGTGAGCAGTTCTTC
>TRBV4-2|-|TRBJ2-7|medium-sized
CASSQDRSFRGEQYF
TGTGCCAGCAGCCAAGACCGCTCGTTTAGGGGCGAGCAGTACTTC
>TRBV20-1|-|TRBJ1-1|medium-sized
CSAYKNTEAFF
TGCAGTGCTTACAAGAACACTGAAGCCTTCTTT
>TRBV7-3|-|TRBJ2-3|many
CASSLPPAEQYF
TGTGCCAGCAGCTTACCCCCGGCAGAGCAGTATTTT
>TRBV2|-|TRBJ2-7|many
CASSEVTYEQYF
TGTGCCAGCAGTGAAGTGACCTACGAGCAGTACTTC
>TRBV2|-|TRBJ1-5|medium-sized
CASSVERGNQPQHF
TGTGCCAGCAGTGTGGAAAGGGGCAATCAGCCCCAGCATTTT
>TRBV7-2|-|TRBJ2-1|-
CASSLGIEQFF
TGTGCCAGCAGCTTAGGTATTGAGCAGTTCTTC
>TRBV14|-|TRBJ2-1|many
CASSSQGSYNEQFF
TGTGCCAGCAGCTCCCAGGGTTCCTACAATGAGCAGTTCTTC
>TRBV9|TRBD2|TRBJ2-7|many
CASSVGEREMYEQYF
TGTGCCAGCAGCGTAGGGGAGCGGGAGATGTACGAGCAGTACTTC
>TRBV15|TRBD2|TRBJ2-7|-
CATSRDFASGNQQYF
TGTGCCACCAGCAGAGATTTTGCTAGCGGGAATCAGCAGTACTTC
>TRBV19|-|TRBJ2-6|many
CASSIEGRSGANVLTF
TGTGCCAGTAGTATCGAGGGAAGATCTGGGGCCAACGTCCTGACTTTC
>TRBV14|TRBD2|TRBJ2-7|many
CASSRLPPGGPDEQYF
TGTGCCAGCAGCCGCCTACCACCGGGAGGGCCCGACGAGCAGTACTTC
>TRBV20-1|TRBD2|TRBJ2-3|medium-sized
CSARGGAGSTDTQYF
TGCAGTGCCCGGGGGGGAGCGGGGAGCACAGATACGCAGTATTTT
>TRBV4-2|-|TRBJ2-1|many
CASTPHAEDNEQFF
TGTGCCAGCACCCCCCACGCGGAAGACAATGAGCAGTTCTTC
>TRBV12-3/TRBV12-4|-|TRBJ1-1|medium-sized
CASSLARSTEAFF
TGTGCCAGCAGTTTGGCGAGGAGCACTGAAGCTTTCTTT
>TRBV2|-|TRBJ1-5|-
CAFCSDRTNQPQHF
TGTGCCTTCTGTTCAGACAGGACAAATCAGCCCCAGCATTTT
>TRBV5-1|TRBD1|TRBJ2-5|medium-sized
CASSSSGGTQETQYF
TGCGCCAGCAGCTCTTCAGGGGGCACCCAAGAGACCCAGTACTTC